This T cell receptor (beta chain) originates from a study of spatial heterogeneity in lung cancer. As for the study in general: Beta-chain sequences were consistently detected more often than alpha-chain sequences. Findings and caveats of the study: In blood, ubiquitous expanded tumor TCRs appeared more at resection than follow-up.

Time point: sample taken at primary tumor resection. From tumor, nontumor lung or frozen PBMC, whole RNA was taken unsorted for sequencing. Donors were roughly 70 untreated early-stage non-small cell lung cancer patients. Details on this clonotype: Antigen unknown.

Each TCR cDNA molecule bore a unique molecular identifier. Using its own MiXCR run on the 5' RACE reads, TCRdb lists one record per CDR3 protein. This sample carries about 3,200 distinct CDR3 sequences, roughly 41% of them seen once, and the ten largest clones take under 85%. The V gene lost 0 bases and the J gene lost 1 base, with 4 bases spanning the gap. The CDR3 contains 13 residues. The germline CDR1 and CDR2 sequences are SGHDT and YYEEEE. The clonotype originates from a male donor with early-stage non-small cell lung cancer. The material was PBMCs, obtained at surgery. J is TRBJ2-5 and V is TRBV5-6; D uncertain. CDR3: CASSLVLQETQYF. CDR3 DNA sequence: TGTGCCAGCAGCTTGGTTCTCCAAGAGACCCAGTACTTC. The complete variable domain, with remaining parts taken from reference TRBV5-6 and TRBJ2-5, reads DAGVTQSPTHLIKTRGQQVTLRCSPKSGHDTVSWYQQALGQGPQFIFQYYEEEERQRGNFPDRFSGHQFPNYSSELNVNALLLGDSALYLCASSLVLQETQYFGPGTRLLVL.